This T cell receptor beta chain was sequenced for a study of blood T cell repertoires in COVID-19. Overall study context: The study drew acute and convalescent COVID-19 samples from the United States, Italy and Spain. The analysed material was cDNA or gDNA that came from T cells, B-cell-depleted T cells, or PBMCs.

Only in-frame clones appear in the TCRdb table, and some are missing; sequencing was by immunoSEQ multiplex PCR. The table has around 100,000 clones, around four fifths seen once. The material sequenced was peripheral blood. The origin of this receptor is a human donor in a cohort sampled during active COVID-19.

CDR3 sequence: CASSLGQTMNTEAFF. CDR3 nucleotide sequence: TGCGCCAGCAGCTTAGGACAGACGATGAACACTGAAGCTTTCTTT. The chain carries TRBV5-1 and TRBJ1-1; D may be TRBD1 (6 bases). The germline V and J ends were trimmed by 2 bases and 0 bases, with 11 bases remaining between them. CDR1 and CDR2 (germline): SGHRS, YFSETQ. The CDR3 extends over 15 amino acids.